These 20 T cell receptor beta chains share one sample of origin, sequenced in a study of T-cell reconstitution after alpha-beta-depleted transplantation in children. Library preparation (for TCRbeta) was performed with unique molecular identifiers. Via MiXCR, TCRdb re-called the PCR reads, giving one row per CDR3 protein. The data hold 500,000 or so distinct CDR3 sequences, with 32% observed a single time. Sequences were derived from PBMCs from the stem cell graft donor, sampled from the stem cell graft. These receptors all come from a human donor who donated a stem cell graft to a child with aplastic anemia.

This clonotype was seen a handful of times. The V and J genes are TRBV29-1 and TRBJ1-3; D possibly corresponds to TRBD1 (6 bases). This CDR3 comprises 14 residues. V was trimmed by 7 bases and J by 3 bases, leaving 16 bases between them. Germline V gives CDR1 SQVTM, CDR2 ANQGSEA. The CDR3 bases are TGCAGCGCCGCGGGGGGGCGAAGTGGAAACACCATATATTTT. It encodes CSAAGGRSGNTIYF.

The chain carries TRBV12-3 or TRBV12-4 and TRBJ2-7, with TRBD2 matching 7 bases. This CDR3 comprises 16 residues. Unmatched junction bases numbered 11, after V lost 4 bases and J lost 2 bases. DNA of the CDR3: TGTGCCAGCAGTTCCCGTGGGGCGGGAGCTACCTACGAGCAGTACTTC. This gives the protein CASSSRGAGATYEQYF.

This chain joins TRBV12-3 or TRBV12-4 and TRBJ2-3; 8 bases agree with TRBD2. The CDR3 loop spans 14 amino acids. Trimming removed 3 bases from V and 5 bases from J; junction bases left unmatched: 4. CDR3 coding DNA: TGTGCCAGCAGTTTGATTCTAGCGGGAGATACGCAGTATTTT. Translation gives CASSLILAGDTQYF.

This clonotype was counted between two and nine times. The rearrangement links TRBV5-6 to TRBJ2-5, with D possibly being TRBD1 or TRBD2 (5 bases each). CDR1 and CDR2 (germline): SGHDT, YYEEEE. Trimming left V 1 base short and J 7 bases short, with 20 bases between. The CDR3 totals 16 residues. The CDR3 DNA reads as TGTGCCAGCAGCTTGTCTGTGAGGGTCCAGGGTGGGACCCAGTACTTC. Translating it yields CASSLSVRVQGGTQYF.

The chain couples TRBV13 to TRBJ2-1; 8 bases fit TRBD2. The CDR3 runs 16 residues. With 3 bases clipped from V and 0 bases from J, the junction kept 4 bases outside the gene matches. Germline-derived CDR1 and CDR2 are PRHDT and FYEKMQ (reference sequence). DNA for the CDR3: TGTGCCAGCAGCTTGCCCGGGGGGGCCTCCTACAATGAGCAGTTCTTC. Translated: CASSLPGGASYNEQFF.

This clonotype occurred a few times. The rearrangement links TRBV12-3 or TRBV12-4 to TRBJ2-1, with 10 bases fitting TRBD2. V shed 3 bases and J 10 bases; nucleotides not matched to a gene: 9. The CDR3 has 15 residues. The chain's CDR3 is CASSLQSGRAREQFF. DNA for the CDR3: TGTGCCAGCAGTTTGCAAAGCGGGAGGGCCAGGGAGCAGTTCTTC.

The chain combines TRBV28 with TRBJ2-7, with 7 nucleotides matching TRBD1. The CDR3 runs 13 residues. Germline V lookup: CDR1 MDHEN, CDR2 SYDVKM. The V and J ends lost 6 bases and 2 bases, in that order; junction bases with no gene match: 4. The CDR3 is CASSRGTAYEQYV. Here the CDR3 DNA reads TGTGCCAGCAGCCGAGGGACAGCCTACGAGCAGTACGTC.

CDR3: CASSPPDSYEKLFF. As DNA, the CDR3 is TGTGCCAGCTCACCCCCGGACAGCTATGAAAAACTGTTTTTT. The chain uses TRBV18 and TRBJ1-4; TRBD1 might be the D (6 bases). Germline V gene data show CDR1 as KGHSH and CDR2 as LQKENI. Trimming pared 3 bases from V and 6 bases from J, leaving 11 bases between. This CDR3 is 14 amino acids long.

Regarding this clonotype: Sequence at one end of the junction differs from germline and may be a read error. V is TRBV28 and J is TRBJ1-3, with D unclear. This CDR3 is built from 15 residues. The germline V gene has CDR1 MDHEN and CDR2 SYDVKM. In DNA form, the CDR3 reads TGTGCCAGCACTTTACAATCAACGACTGGAAACACCATATATTTT. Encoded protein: CASTLQSTTGNTIYF.

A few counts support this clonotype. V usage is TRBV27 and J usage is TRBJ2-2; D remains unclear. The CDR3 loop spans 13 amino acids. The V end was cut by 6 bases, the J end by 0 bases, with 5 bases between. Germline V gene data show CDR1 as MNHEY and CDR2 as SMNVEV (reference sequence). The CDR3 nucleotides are TGTGCCAGCAGGAACGCGAACACCGGGGAGCTGTTTTTT. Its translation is CASRNANTGELFF.

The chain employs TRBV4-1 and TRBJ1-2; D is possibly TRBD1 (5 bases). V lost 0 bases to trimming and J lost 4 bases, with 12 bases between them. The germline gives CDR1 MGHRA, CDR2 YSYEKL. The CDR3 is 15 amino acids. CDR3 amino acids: CASSQDREGSYGYTF. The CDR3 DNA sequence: TGCGCCAGCAGCCAAGATCGAGAGGGGAGCTATGGCTACACCTTC.

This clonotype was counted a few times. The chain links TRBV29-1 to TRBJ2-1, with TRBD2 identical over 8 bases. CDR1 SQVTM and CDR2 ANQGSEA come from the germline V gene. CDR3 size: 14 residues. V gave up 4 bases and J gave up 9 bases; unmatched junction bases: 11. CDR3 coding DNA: TGCAGCGTTGCCCCCGTGGGACTAGGGGGTGAGCAGTTCTTC. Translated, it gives CSVAPVGLGGEQFF.

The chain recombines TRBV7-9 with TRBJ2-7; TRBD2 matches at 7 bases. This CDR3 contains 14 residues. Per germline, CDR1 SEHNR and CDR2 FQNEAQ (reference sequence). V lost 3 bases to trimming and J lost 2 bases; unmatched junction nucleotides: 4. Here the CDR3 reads CASSFGRETYEQYV. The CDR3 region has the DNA TGTGCCAGCAGCTTTGGGCGGGAGACCTACGAGCAGTACGTC.

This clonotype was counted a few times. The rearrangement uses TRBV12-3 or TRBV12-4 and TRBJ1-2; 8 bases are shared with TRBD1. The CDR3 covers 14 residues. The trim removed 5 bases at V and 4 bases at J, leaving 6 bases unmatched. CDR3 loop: CASSPRQGSYGYTF. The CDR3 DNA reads TGTGCCAGCAGTCCACGACAGGGGAGCTATGGCTACACCTTC.

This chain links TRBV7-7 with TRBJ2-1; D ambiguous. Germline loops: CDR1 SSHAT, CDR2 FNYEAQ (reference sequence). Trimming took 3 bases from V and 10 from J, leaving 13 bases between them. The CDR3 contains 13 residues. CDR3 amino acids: CASSLSRVTEQFF. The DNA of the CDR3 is TGTGCCAGCAGCTTGTCTAGGGTAACCGAGCAGTTCTTC.

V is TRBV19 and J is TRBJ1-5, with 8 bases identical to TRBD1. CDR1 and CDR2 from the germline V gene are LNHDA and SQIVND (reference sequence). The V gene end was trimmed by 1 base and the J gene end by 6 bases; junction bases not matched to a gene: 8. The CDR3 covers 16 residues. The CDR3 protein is CASSIGGQGYSQPQHF. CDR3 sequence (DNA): TGTGCCAGTAGTATAGGAGGACAGGGTTATTCTCAGCCCCAGCATTTT.

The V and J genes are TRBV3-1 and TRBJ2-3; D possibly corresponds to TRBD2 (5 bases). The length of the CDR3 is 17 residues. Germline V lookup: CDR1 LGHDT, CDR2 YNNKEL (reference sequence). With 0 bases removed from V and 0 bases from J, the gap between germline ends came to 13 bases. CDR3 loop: CASSQDCKRRSTDTQYF. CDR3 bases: TGTGCCAGCAGCCAAGATTGTAAGCGGAGAAGCACAGATACGCAGTATTTT.

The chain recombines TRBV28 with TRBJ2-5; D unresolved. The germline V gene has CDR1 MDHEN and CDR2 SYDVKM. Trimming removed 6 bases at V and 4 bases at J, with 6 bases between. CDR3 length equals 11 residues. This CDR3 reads CASRTSETQYF. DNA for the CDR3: TGTGCCAGCAGGACTTCAGAGACCCAGTACTTC.

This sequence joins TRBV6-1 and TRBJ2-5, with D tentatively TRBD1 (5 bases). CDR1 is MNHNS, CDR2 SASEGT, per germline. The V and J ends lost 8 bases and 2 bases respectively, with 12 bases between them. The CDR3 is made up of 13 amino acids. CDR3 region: CASGRQPQETQYF. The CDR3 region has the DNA TGTGCCAGCGGTAGACAGCCTCAAGAGACCCAGTACTTC.

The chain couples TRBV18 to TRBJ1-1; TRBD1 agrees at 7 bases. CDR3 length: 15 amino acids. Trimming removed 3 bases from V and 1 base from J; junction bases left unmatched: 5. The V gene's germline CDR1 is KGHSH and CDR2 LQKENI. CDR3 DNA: TGTGCCAGCTCACCTTTTACAGGGGCGAACACTGAAGCTTTCTTT. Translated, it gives CASSPFTGANTEAFF.